This entry lists 22 T cell receptor beta chains sequenced from one sample in a study of vaccination and CD4 T cells after COVID-19. Documented treatment: roughly nine-day PBMC culture with coronavirus spike peptide pools or control peptides (ViraFEST assay). These TCRs are of unknown antigen specificity. CD4+ T cells that had been cultured provided DNA sequenced with the Oncomine TCR Beta short-read assay. TCRdb itself ran the PCR reads through MiXCR, one entry per CDR3 protein. The table lists under 10,000 distinct CDR3 sequences, around 20% of them singletons. Sample: CD4+ T cells from blood, cultured in vitro, taken after SARS-CoV-2 vaccination. These receptors all come from a human donor who had recovered from COVID-19.

Within the sample, this clonotype is medium-sized. The CDR3: CASSLRRRGETQYF. In DNA form, the CDR3 reads TGTGCCAGCAGCTTACGTCGCAGGGGTGAGACCCAGTACTTC. This chain joins TRBV7-8 and TRBJ2-5, with D tentatively TRBD1 (6 bases). This CDR3 region has 14 residues. Trimming cost V 2 bases and J 5 bases, with 12 bases left between them. Per germline, CDR1 SGHVS and CDR2 FQNEAQ.

The chain recombines TRBV19 with TRBJ2-1; no clear D. The germline CDR1 and CDR2 sequences are LNHDA and SQIVND (reference sequence). The CDR3 is 12 residues long. The V and J ends lost 6 bases and 10 bases respectively, with 13 bases between them. The CDR3 nucleotides read TGTGCCAGTAGGGACGGGTGGACCGAGCAGTTCTTC. Protein: CASRDGWTEQFF.

This clonotype qualifies as medium-sized. The chain's CDR3 is CASSYSIRVVGNSPLHF. In DNA form, the CDR3 reads TGTGCCAGCAGTTACTCGATAAGGGTAGTCGGGAATTCACCCCTCCACTTT. The J gene is TRBJ1-6, the V gene TRBV6-5; D unclear. V gave up 0 bases and J gave up 7 bases, with 16 bases separating them. The CDR3 sequence is 17 residues long. Looked up from germline, CDR1 is MNHEY and CDR2 is SVGAGI.

This clonotype was seen only once. The chain links TRBV10-1 to TRBJ2-2; unclear D gene. The CDR3 extends over 13 amino acids. Germline V gene sequence: CDR1 WNHNN, CDR2 SYGVQD (reference sequence). Trimming left V 1 base short and J 4 bases short, with 4 bases between. The CDR3: CASSELATGELFF. CDR3 sequence (DNA): TGCGCCAGCAGTGAGTTAGCCACCGGGGAGCTGTTTTTT.

The chain uses TRBV6-1 and TRBJ1-1; D unresolved. Germline V lookup: CDR1 MNHNS, CDR2 SASEGT. The CDR3 is 14 residues long. V was shortened by 1 base and J by 0 bases, with 6 bases between the two germline ends. The CDR3 region is CASSEGPMNTEAFF. The CDR3 region has the DNA TGTGCCAGCAGTGAAGGACCGATGAACACTGAAGCTTTCTTT.

This clonotype ranks as medium-sized. The V and J genes are TRBV15 and TRBJ1-3, with a weak D call TRBD1 (5 bases). Per the germline V gene, CDR1 is LNHNV and CDR2 is YYDKDF (reference sequence). This CDR3 is built from 13 residues. V was shortened by 5 bases and J by 1 base, with 6 bases between the two germline ends. CDR3 protein: CATSQGSGNTIYF. DNA for the CDR3: TGTGCCACCAGCCAGGGATCTGGAAACACCATATATTTT.

This clonotype is judged medium-sized (0.01 to 0.1%). The CDR3 region is CSARVSRSNQPQHF. The CDR3 region has the DNA TGCAGTGCTAGAGTGTCCAGGAGCAATCAGCCCCAGCATTTT. The genes are TRBV20-1 and TRBJ1-5; D is ambiguous. The germline CDR1 and CDR2 sequences are DFQATT and SNEGSKA (reference sequence). V was clipped by 1 base and J by 1 base, with 8 bases between them. This CDR3 contains 14 residues.

This clonotype counts as medium-sized. The V and J genes are TRBV7-6 and TRBJ1-2, with TRBD1 matching 10 bases. J was trimmed by 6 bases and V by 0 bases; bases with no gene match: 4. The CDR3 is 15 residues long. Looked up from germline, CDR1 is SGHVS and CDR2 is FNYEAQ. The CDR3 DNA sequence: TGTGCCAGCAGCTTAGCGCCGGGACAGGGGAATGGCTACACCTTC. Protein sequence: CASSLAPGQGNGYTF.

This clonotype is medium-sized within its sample. V and J are TRBV7-2 and TRBJ2-7; the match to TRBD2 covers 7 bases. Per the germline V gene, CDR1 is SGHTA and CDR2 is FQGNSA. Trimming cost V 3 bases and J 2 bases; bases outside gene matches: 4. This CDR3 is 14 amino acids long. CDR3: CASSLAREAYEQYF. CDR3 sequence (DNA): TGTGCCAGCAGCTTGGCCCGGGAGGCCTACGAGCAGTACTTC.

This clonotype is categorized as medium-sized. The chain has TRBV20-1 and TRBJ2-3; 9 nucleotides align to TRBD2. The CDR3 is 13 amino acids. V shed 6 bases and J 2 bases; nucleotides not matched to a gene: 3. The V gene's germline CDR1 is DFQATT and CDR2 SNEGSKA (reference sequence). CDR3 loop: CSAAGGNTDTQYF. CDR3 DNA sequence: TGCAGTGCCGCGGGAGGGAACACAGATACGCAGTATTTT.

V gene TRBV15 combines with J gene TRBJ2-2; a possible D gene is TRBD1 (6 bases). V was shortened by 3 bases and J by 1 base, with 18 bases between the two germline ends. Germline CDR1 and CDR2: LNHNV and YYDKDF (reference sequence). This CDR3 comprises 18 residues. CDR3 in DNA: TGTGCCACCAGCAGTGAGCCCGCCAGGGGCGGGAACACCGGGGAGCTGTTTTTT. This sequence encodes CATSSEPARGGNTGELFF.

The chain combines TRBV7-3 with TRBJ1-1; possibly TRBD1 for D (5 bases). CDR3 size: 13 residues. The ends were cut back, 1 base at V and 7 bases at J, with 10 bases in the middle. The germline V gene has CDR1 SGHTA and CDR2 FQGTGA. CDR3 amino acids: CASSLIGGGEAFF. The CDR3 DNA reads TGTGCCAGCAGCTTAATCGGGGGAGGTGAAGCTTTCTTT.

This clonotype was observed a few times. V and J are TRBV25-1 and TRBJ2-3; TRBD2 is a possible D gene (6 bases). This CDR3 has 16 amino acids. Trimming took 6 bases from V and 2 from J, leaving 18 bases between them. CDR1 is MGHDK, CDR2 SYGVNS, per germline. CDR3 protein: CASSRDFHPSTDTQYF. Here the CDR3 DNA reads TGTGCCAGCAGCCGGGACTTCCACCCCTCCACAGATACGCAGTATTTT.

The chain uses TRBV5-1 and TRBJ2-7; D uncertain. The CDR3 covers 12 residues. Trimming cost V 5 bases and J 2 bases, with 8 bases left between them. Germline V gene data show CDR1 as SGHRS and CDR2 as YFSETQ. CDR3 residues: CASRPDAYEQYF. DNA of the CDR3: TGCGCCAGCAGACCCGATGCCTACGAGCAGTACTTC.

This clonotype was observed a few times. The chain links TRBV18 to TRBJ2-5; 8 bases match TRBD2. V dropped 4 bases and J dropped 2; count of bases not matched to a gene: 6. There are 15 residues in the CDR3. Germline CDR1 KGHSH, CDR2 LQKENI. The CDR3 loop is CASSRVSGGQETQYF. The CDR3 DNA reads as TGTGCCAGCTCACGAGTCTCGGGGGGGCAAGAGACCCAGTACTTC.

The table lists this clonotype with a few counts. V usage is TRBV6-5 and J usage is TRBJ1-2, with TRBD1 identical over 10 bases. Germline trimming cut 0 bases from V and 7 bases from J; bases unmatched to any gene: 5. Germline loops: CDR1 MNHEY, CDR2 SVGAGI. The CDR3 has 15 amino acids. The CDR3 loop reads CASSYSRQGARGYTF. CDR3 in DNA: TGTGCCAGCAGTTACTCAAGACAGGGGGCGCGTGGCTACACCTTC.

This clonotype is classed as medium-sized. CDR3 in amino acids: CASSYLGRYEQYF. The CDR3 nucleotides read TGTGCCAGCAGCTACCTCGGGAGGTACGAGCAGTACTTC. The chain recombines TRBV6-5 with TRBJ2-7; 7 bases agree with TRBD2. This CDR3 comprises 13 residues. V was pared by 6 bases and J by 4 bases, with 6 bases of the junction left unmatched. CDR1 is MNHEY and CDR2 is SVGAGI in the germline V gene.

This clonotype is medium-sized within its sample. This chain links TRBV20-1 with TRBJ1-5, with 12 nucleotides matching TRBD1. The V gene end was trimmed by 0 bases and the J gene end by 4 bases; junction bases not matched to a gene: 7. CDR1 is DFQATT and CDR2 is SNEGSKA in the germline V gene (reference sequence). The CDR3 extends over 17 amino acids. The CDR3 DNA reads as TGCAGTGCTAGAGATCCGGGACAGGGGGCTTGGAATCAGCCCCAGCATTTT. Translated: CSARDPGQGAWNQPQHF.

The gene calls are TRBV6-6 and TRBJ2-1, with D tentatively TRBD2 (7 bases). Between the trimmed V and J ends, which lost 0 bases and 0 bases, there was a span of 12 bases. CDR1 is MNHNY and CDR2 is SVGAGI in the germline V gene (reference sequence). The CDR3 loop spans 17 amino acids. DNA for the CDR3: TGTGCCAGCAGTTACTCAGGGGGGGCCCTCTCCTACAATGAGCAGTTCTTC. Protein sequence: CASSYSGGALSYNEQFF.

The chain is built from TRBV7-2 and TRBJ2-3; D gene unclear. Germline V gives CDR1 SGHTA, CDR2 FQGNSA. The CDR3 runs 15 residues. Trimming shortened V by 1 base and J by 1 base, and 9 bases separated the two germline ends. In DNA form, the CDR3 reads TGTGCCAGCAGCTTAGTGGCAGGCGGCACAGATACGCAGTATTTT. It specifies CASSLVAGGTDTQYF.

A word on this clonotype: A single base separates this from a much larger clone, so it may be a read error. The chain joins TRBV20-1 to TRBJ2-3, with D perhaps being TRBD1 or TRBD2 (6 bases each). The CDR3 runs to 13 residues. Germline-derived CDR1 and CDR2 are DFQATT and SNEGSKA (reference sequence). The CDR3 coding sequence is TGCGGTGCTAGCGAAGGGACAACGCATACGCAGTATTTT. It specifies CGASEGTTHTQYF.

This clonotype turned up a few times. The chain recombines TRBV5-4 with TRBJ2-1; TRBD2 agrees at 13 bases. Germline CDR1 and CDR2: SGHNT and YYREEE (reference sequence). The trim removed 3 bases at V and 10 bases at J, leaving 4 bases unmatched. The CDR3 has 14 residues. The CDR3 DNA sequence: TGTGCCAGCAGCTACGTACTAGCGGGGGGGGAGCAGTTCTTC. This encodes CASSYVLAGGEQFF.